A selection of T cell receptor beta chains follows, all from one sample in a study of identical twins. TCRdb ran MiXCR on the 5' RACE reads and lists one entry per CDR3 protein. The profile shows some 1,600,000 distinct CDR3 sequences, around a third of them singletons. The sequenced sample was cord blood. These receptors all stem from a newborn girl in good health. Both conserved end residues are part of each CDR3. A D gene is named only where the DNA matches it firmly. Size is omitted from some rows. Given values are once, few, many or a class for expanded clones.

j_gene: TRBJ2-1; v_gene: TRBV7-8; d_gene: NA; abundance: few; CDR3nt: TGTGCCAGCAGCTCCCCACGACTGGGTTACAATGAGCAGTTCTTC; CDR3aa: CASSSPRLGYNEQFF
j_gene: TRBJ2-6; v_gene: TRBV7-2; d_gene: NA; abundance: NA; CDR3nt: TGTGCCAGCAGCATGCAGGGGATATGGGGGGCCAACGCCCTGACTTTC; CDR3aa: CASSMQGIWGANALTF
j_gene: TRBJ2-7; v_gene: TRBV6-1; d_gene: TRBD2; abundance: NA; CDR3nt: TGTGCCAGCAGTGAAGCCGGCGGGAGCTCCTACAATGAGCAGTACTTC; CDR3aa: CASSEAGGSSYNEQYF
j_gene: TRBJ2-5; v_gene: TRBV20-1; d_gene: NA; abundance: NA; CDR3nt: TGCAGTGCTAGGGGGACTGGCCAAGGGACCCAGTACTTC; CDR3aa: CSARGTGQGTQYF
j_gene: TRBJ2-2; v_gene: TRBV6-4; d_gene: NA; abundance: NA; CDR3nt: TGTGCCAGCCGACTTGAGAACACCGGGGAGCCGTTTTTT; CDR3aa: CASRLENTGEPFF
j_gene: TRBJ1-2; v_gene: TRBV9; d_gene: NA; abundance: NA; CDR3nt: TGTGCCAGCAGCGTAGTGGGCGGGACACCATATGGCTACACCTTC; CDR3aa: CASSVVGGTPYGYTF
j_gene: TRBJ2-7; v_gene: TRBV12-3/TRBV12-4; d_gene: TRBD1; abundance: few; CDR3nt: TGTGCCAGCAGTAGACAGGGGCACTCCTACGAGCAGTACTTC; CDR3aa: CASSRQGHSYEQYF
j_gene: TRBJ2-1; v_gene: TRBV20-1; d_gene: NA; abundance: few; CDR3nt: TGCAGACCCGCTCGGACAGCGGGATCCTACAATGAGCAGTTCTTC; CDR3aa: CRPARTAGSYNEQFF
j_gene: TRBJ1-2; v_gene: TRBV7-9; d_gene: NA; abundance: NA; CDR3nt: TGTGCCAGCGGCAGGGTATTCTATGGCTACACCTTC; CDR3aa: CASGRVFYGYTF
j_gene: TRBJ2-3; v_gene: TRBV5-1; d_gene: NA; abundance: few; CDR3nt: TGCGCCAGCAGCGGTGAAACAGGGGAGGCAGATACGCAGTATTTT; CDR3aa: CASSGETGEADTQYF
j_gene: TRBJ2-3; v_gene: TRBV6-2/TRBV6-3; d_gene: TRBD2; abundance: NA; CDR3nt: TGTGCCAGCGAGACCGGGACTAGCAGCACAGATACGCAGTATTTT; CDR3aa: CASETGTSSTDTQYF
j_gene: TRBJ2-3; v_gene: TRBV12-3/TRBV12-4; d_gene: TRBD2; abundance: few; CDR3nt: TGTGCCAGCAGAGGTAGCGGGAGACCCAGCACAGATACGCAGTATTTT; CDR3aa: CASRGSGRPSTDTQYF
j_gene: TRBJ2-7; v_gene: TRBV29-1; d_gene: TRBD1; abundance: NA; CDR3nt: TGCAGCGCAATCGACAGGGCAAACGAGCAGTACTTC; CDR3aa: CSAIDRANEQYF
j_gene: TRBJ2-7; v_gene: TRBV5-1; d_gene: TRBD2; abundance: few; CDR3nt: TGCGCCAGCAGCTTGGACCTAGCGGGGTTCTACGAGCAGTACTTC; CDR3aa: CASSLDLAGFYEQYF
j_gene: TRBJ2-3; v_gene: TRBV12-3/TRBV12-4; d_gene: TRBD2; abundance: few; CDR3nt: TGTGCCAGCAGCAAGAAACCTAGCGGGGGGGCCGTAGATACGCAGTATTTT; CDR3aa: CASSKKPSGGAVDTQYF
j_gene: TRBJ1-1; v_gene: TRBV6-1; d_gene: NA; abundance: NA; CDR3nt: TGTGCCAGCAGTGAAGACTACACTGAAGCTTTCTTT; CDR3aa: CASSEDYTEAFF
j_gene: TRBJ2-2; v_gene: TRBV7-2; d_gene: NA; abundance: few; CDR3nt: TGTGCCAGCAGCTTATCTTACGGACAGCACACCGGGGAGCTGTTTTTT; CDR3aa: CASSLSYGQHTGELFF
j_gene: TRBJ2-5; v_gene: TRBV10-3; d_gene: TRBD1; abundance: few; CDR3nt: TGTGCCATCGGACAGGGCTTTGGGGAGGAGACCCAGTACTTC; CDR3aa: CAIGQGFGEETQYF
j_gene: TRBJ2-5; v_gene: TRBV5-1; d_gene: NA; abundance: few; CDR3nt: TGCGCCAGCAGCCTTTCGGACAGTCCGGGGACCCAGTACTTC; CDR3aa: CASSLSDSPGTQYF
j_gene: TRBJ2-7; v_gene: TRBV20-1; d_gene: NA; abundance: NA; CDR3nt: TGCAGTGCTAGTGCGGACAGCTCCTACGAGCAGTACTTC; CDR3aa: CSASADSSYEQYF
j_gene: TRBJ1-1; v_gene: TRBV6-2/TRBV6-3; d_gene: NA; abundance: NA; CDR3nt: TGTGCCAGCAGCTTCAGAACACCGAACACTGAAGCTTTCTTT; CDR3aa: CASSFRTPNTEAFF
j_gene: TRBJ2-4; v_gene: TRBV28; d_gene: NA; abundance: once; CDR3nt: TGTGCCAGCAGAGGAAAAAAAAGAACAGGGAGTGGTAAAAACATTCAGTACTTC; CDR3aa: CASRGKKRTGSGKNIQYF
j_gene: TRBJ2-5; v_gene: TRBV10-3; d_gene: TRBD2; abundance: NA; CDR3nt: TGTGCCATCAGTGACTCTAGCGGGGGGGCCGGTTACCAAGAGACCCAGTACTTC; CDR3aa: CAISDSSGGAGYQETQYF
j_gene: TRBJ2-7; v_gene: TRBV6-2/TRBV6-3; d_gene: NA; abundance: many; CDR3nt: TGTGCCAGCAGTTACGACAGGGAGGTCAACGAGCAGTACTTC; CDR3aa: CASSYDREVNEQYF
j_gene: TRBJ1-5; v_gene: TRBV6-1; d_gene: TRBD1; abundance: NA; CDR3nt: TGTGCCAGCACTGGGGACAGGGCGAATCAGCCCCAGCATTTT; CDR3aa: CASTGDRANQPQHF
j_gene: TRBJ2-7; v_gene: TRBV12-3/TRBV12-4; d_gene: NA; abundance: NA; CDR3nt: TGTGCCAGCAGTTTAAGGGACCTCGGCGAGCAGTACTTC; CDR3aa: CASSLRDLGEQYF